This TCR beta chain was documented in a study of OX40 agonist ivuxolimab in advanced cancers. V was pared by 0 bases and J by 11 bases, with 12 bases between. Germline values: CDR1 WNHNN, CDR2 SYGVQD (reference sequence). This CDR3 spans 13 amino acids. Repertoires were generated with immunoSEQ multiplex PCR, while TCRdb's copy carries only in-frame clones and drops some. The table records approximately 82,000 clones, 80% to 90% of them present only once. The J gene is TRBJ2-3, the V gene TRBV10-1; D unclear. This sequence originates from an adult with an advanced solid tumor such as melanoma, head and neck, liver or kidney cancer. The material sequenced was CD4+ or CD8+ T cells sorted from blood, taken in a trial of the OX40 agonist ivuxolimab. Written as DNA, the CDR3 is TGCGCCAGCAGTGAGTCCGACCGAGCCGGGCAGTATTTT. Its protein is CASSESDRAGQYF.